The present T cell receptor beta chain was sequenced within a study of blood T cell repertoires in COVID-19. Measured with immunoSEQ multiplex PCR; TCRdb has only the in-frame clones, and not every one. Among around 200,000 clones, around 80% were seen once, and the ten largest hold approximately 13%. Trimming removed 3 bases at V and 4 bases at J, with 13 bases between. The CDR3 loop spans 15 amino acids. Germline values: CDR1 LNHDA, CDR2 SQIVND (reference sequence). This TCR derives from a man in his fifties who had recovered from COVID-19. V usage is TRBV19 and J usage is TRBJ2-1; D not resolved. Sequenced material: peripheral blood. The CDR3 is CASSIGGYRYNEQFF. CDR3 sequence (DNA): TGTGCCAGTAGTATCGGTGGTTACCGATACAATGAGCAGTTCTTC.